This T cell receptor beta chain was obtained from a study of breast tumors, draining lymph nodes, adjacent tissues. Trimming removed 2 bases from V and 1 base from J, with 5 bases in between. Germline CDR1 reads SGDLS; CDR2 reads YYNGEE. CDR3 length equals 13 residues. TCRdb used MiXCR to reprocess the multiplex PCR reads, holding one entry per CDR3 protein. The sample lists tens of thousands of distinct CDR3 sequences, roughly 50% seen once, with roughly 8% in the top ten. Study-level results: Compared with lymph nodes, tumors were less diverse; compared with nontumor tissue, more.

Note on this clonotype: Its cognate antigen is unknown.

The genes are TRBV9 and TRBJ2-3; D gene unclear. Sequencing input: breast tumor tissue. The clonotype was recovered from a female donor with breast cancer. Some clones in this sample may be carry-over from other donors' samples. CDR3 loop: CASSVLGTDTQYF. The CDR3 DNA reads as TGTGCCAGCAGCGTTCTAGGCACAGATACGCAGTATTTT.